Shown below are 18 T cell receptor beta chains from a single sample sequenced in a study of blood T cells in healthy people across ages. Using a J-beta primer mix together with a sample-barcoded 5' primer, a second PCR was run for roughly 7 to 11 cycles. TCRdb called the 5' RACE reads again in MiXCR, with one record for every CDR3 protein. The table has about 2 million distinct CDR3 sequences, about 49% seen once. Sample: blood. Every receptor here comes from a middle-aged woman in good health.

For the CDR3, the DNA is TGCAGTGCTCCAACCGGGACAGGGTCCCACGAGCAGTACTTC. As protein: CSAPTGTGSHEQYF. J is TRBJ2-7 and V is TRBV20-1, with TRBD1 identical over 9 bases. CDR3 length: 14 amino acids. CDR1 DFQATT and CDR2 SNEGSKA come from the germline V gene (reference sequence). Trimming at V came to 5 bases and at J to 5 bases, leaving 10 bases not matched to a gene.

V usage is TRBV4-3 and J usage is TRBJ1-5, with TRBD1 as a possible D gene (5 bases). Germline V gene sequence: CDR1 LGHNA, CDR2 YSLEER. Trimming cost V 0 bases and J 5 bases, with 11 bases left between them. The CDR3 is 15 amino acids. Here the CDR3 reads CASSQDRRGDQPQHF. The CDR3, as DNA: TGCGCCAGCAGCCAAGATCGGAGGGGAGATCAGCCCCAGCATTTT.

This clonotype has a handful of counts. The chain joins TRBV29-1 to TRBJ2-3, with TRBD1 matching over 8 bases. CDR3 length: 16 amino acids. CDR1 is SQVTM and CDR2 is ANQGSEA in the germline V gene. V trimming: 0 bases; J trimming: 4 bases; junction bases outside the gene matches: 9. CDR3 in amino acids: CSVEDERTGRADTQYF. CDR3 sequence (DNA): TGCAGCGTTGAAGATGAGAGGACAGGGCGCGCAGATACGCAGTATTTT.

This clonotype was seen a few times. This CDR3 is CASSLQGSVYGYTF. CDR3 DNA sequence: TGTGCCAGCAGCCTACAGGGCTCCGTCTATGGCTACACCTTC. This sequence joins TRBV11-2 and TRBJ1-2; D might be TRBD1 (6 bases). Germline-derived CDR1 and CDR2 are SGHAT and FQNNGV. The V end was cut by 5 bases, the J end by 4 bases, with 14 bases between. CDR3 length: 14 residues.

V and J are TRBV11-3 and TRBJ2-1; 10 bases are a match to TRBD2. This CDR3 has 16 amino acids. The junction had 6 bases not matched to a gene; V was cut back by 1 base and J by 6 bases. CDR1 is SGHNT and CDR2 is YENEEA in the germline V gene. CDR3 in DNA: TGTGCCAGCAGCTTAGCCGCAGCGGGGGGGCCCAATGAGCAGTTCTTC. It translates to CASSLAAAGGPNEQFF.

This clonotype came up many times. The genes are TRBV18 and TRBJ2-5; D perhaps matches TRBD2 (6 bases). Trimming stripped 3 bases from V and 5 bases from J, with 16 bases between. Looked up from germline, CDR1 is KGHSH and CDR2 is LQKENI. This CDR3 region has 15 residues. In DNA, the CDR3 is TGTGCCAGCTCACCCAAATCATCAGGGAGGGAGACCCAGTACTTC. It translates to CASSPKSSGRETQYF.

Comments on this clonotype: A much larger clone is a single base away; this may be a read error. The chain joins TRBV4-2 to TRBJ2-7, with TRBD2 matching over 13 bases. J was trimmed by 2 bases and V by 4 bases; bases with no gene match: 11. The CDR3 contains 18 residues. The V gene's germline CDR1 is LGHNA and CDR2 YNFKEQ. The CDR3 region has the DNA TGTGCCAGCAGCCGAGCGGCGACTAGCGGGGGGACCCCCTACGAGCAGTACTTC. Translation gives CASSRAATSGGTPYEQYF.

This clonotype was seen a handful of times. V gene TRBV7-2 combines with J gene TRBJ2-7, with 11 bases aligning to TRBD2. Trimming at V came to 5 bases and at J to 7 bases, leaving 10 bases not matched to a gene. Germline CDR1 is SGHTA and CDR2 is FQGNSA. The CDR3 covers 15 residues. The CDR3 region is CASSRLAGGYNEQYF. CDR3 nucleotide sequence: TGTGCCAGCAGCCGCCTAGCGGGGGGTTACAATGAGCAGTACTTC.

The chain carries TRBV10-3 and TRBJ2-3; D possibly corresponds to TRBD2 (5 bases). The CDR3 spans 18 residues. Germline-derived CDR1 and CDR2 are ENHRY and SYGVKD. Trimming took off 0 bases at V and 4 bases at J, with 20 bases between the two ends. The CDR3 DNA reads as TGTGCCATCAGTGAGTCCGTCCGGGGTTTAGGGAGCCCAGATACGCAGTATTTT. This sequence encodes CAISESVRGLGSPDTQYF.

This clonotype showed up just a few times. The V gene is TRBV4-3, the J gene TRBJ2-5, with TRBD1 matching over 12 bases. This CDR3 spans 14 amino acids. Germline V gene lookup returns CDR1 LGHNA and CDR2 YSLEER. V lost 3 bases and J lost 5; bases outside the gene matches: 1. The DNA for the CDR3 is TGCGCCAGCAGCCACGGGACAGGGGGCGAGACCCAGTACTTC. It codes for CASSHGTGGETQYF.

This clonotype was picked up many times. V gene TRBV2 combines with J gene TRBJ1-5; D unclear. This CDR3 is 12 amino acids long. Trimming shortened V by 3 bases and J by 0 bases, and 0 bases separated the two germline ends. CDR1 is SNHLY, CDR2 FYNNEI, per germline. The CDR3 here is CASSDSNQPQHF. Written as DNA, the CDR3 is TGTGCCAGCAGTGATAGCAATCAGCCCCAGCATTTT.

In its sample, this clonotype was seen a few times. The chain uses TRBV5-6 and TRBJ2-1, with 12 positions matching TRBD2. Germline trimming cut 0 bases from V and 7 bases from J; bases unmatched to any gene: 11. The V gene's germline CDR1 is SGHDT and CDR2 YYEEEE. The CDR3 totals 18 residues. The CDR3 DNA follows: TGTGCCAGCAGCTTGGTAACACTAGCGGGGGGAGATTGGAATGAGCAGTTCTTC. This sequence encodes CASSLVTLAGGDWNEQFF.

The rearrangement joins TRBV7-2 to TRBJ1-6; D not certain. Trimming left V 5 bases short and J 0 bases short, with 14 bases between. The V gene's germline CDR1 is SGHTA and CDR2 FQGNSA. This CDR3 is 17 amino acids long. CDR3 amino acids: CASSTRALSSYNSPLHF. The CDR3 DNA follows: TGTGCCAGCAGCACTAGGGCTCTTAGCTCCTATAATTCACCCCTCCACTTT.

This rearrangement joins TRBV10-2 to TRBJ2-7; TRBD1 matches 9 bases. V was clipped by 4 bases and J by 10 bases; unmatched bases: 5. This CDR3 is 12 amino acids long. The germline V gene has CDR1 WSHSY and CDR2 SAAADI. The CDR3 sequence: CASSAQGADQYF. CDR3 bases: TGCGCCAGCAGTGCACAGGGGGCAGATCAGTACTTC.

This clonotype was seen more than once but under ten times. The V gene is TRBV15, the J gene TRBJ2-5; D is uncertain. The CDR3 length is 14 residues. V shed 0 bases and J shed 4 bases, with 9 bases lying between them. The V gene's germline CDR1 is LNHNV and CDR2 YYDKDF (reference sequence). The DNA of the CDR3 is TGTGCCACCAGCAGAGATAGGGCTAGAGAGACCCAGTACTTC. The encoded protein is CATSRDRARETQYF.

In this sample, this clonotype turned up a few times. The V call is TRBV2, the J call TRBJ2-5; 7 nucleotides line up with TRBD1. The CDR3 sequence is 12 residues long. The germline V gene has CDR1 SNHLY and CDR2 FYNNEI. The ends lost 8 bases at V and 3 bases at J; junction bases unmatched: 3. Here the CDR3 reads CASWGTEETQYF. The CDR3 region has the DNA TGTGCCAGCTGGGGGACAGAAGAGACCCAGTACTTC.

The chain combines TRBV7-2 with TRBJ2-7; TRBD2 might be the D (5 bases). The CDR3 is 13 amino acids. Trimming cost V 2 bases and J 3 bases, with 8 bases left between them. CDR1 and CDR2 from the germline V gene are SGHTA and FQGNSA. CDR3 loop: CASSLMGVYEQYF. The CDR3 region has the DNA TGTGCCAGCAGCTTAATGGGAGTCTACGAGCAGTACTTC. The full variable domain, in which reference TRBV7-2 and TRBJ2-7 provide the parts outside the CDR3, is GAGVSQSPSNKVTEKGKDVELRCDPISGHTALYWYRQSLGQGLEFLIYFQGNSAPDKSGLPSDRFSAERTGGSVSTLTIQRTQQEDSAVYLCASSLMGVYEQYFGPGTRLTVT.

This sequence joins TRBV7-9 and TRBJ2-7; D is unresolved. Germline loops: CDR1 SEHNR, CDR2 FQNEAQ (reference sequence). Trimming removed 11 bases at V and 1 base at J, with 9 bases between. CDR3 length: 11 residues. The CDR3 here is CAASNSYEQYF. Written as DNA, the CDR3 is TGTGCCGCAAGTAATTCCTACGAGCAGTACTTC.